A selection of T cell receptor beta chains follows, all from one sample in a study of T cell changes during pregnancy in multiple sclerosis. Clones were sequenced by immunoSEQ multiplex PCR, and TCRdb holds only the in-frame ones, with some missing. The sample lists tens of thousands of clones; approximately 91% were seen once. This sample comprised CD4+ T cells from peripheral blood mononuclear cells, obtained after pregnancy. These receptors came from a female donor in good health, enrolled as a control in a pregnancy study. Both conserved end residues are part of each CDR3. D genes are given only for firm matches. Only part of the rows carry a size: once, few, many, or a class if the clone is expanded.

CASSGRDRGTDTQYF	TGCGCCAGCAGCGGGAGAGACAGGGGTACAGATACGCAGTATTTT	NA	TRBJ2-3	TRBV5-1	TRBD1
CASSGIQGMGKLFF	TGTGCCAGCAGCGGAATACAGGGAATGGGAAAACTGTTTTTT	NA	TRBJ1-4	TRBV9	NA
CASSLTARQGGEQFF	TGTGCCAGCAGCTTAACCGCTCGACAGGGAGGTGAGCAGTTCTTC	NA	TRBJ2-1	TRBV7-3	NA
CASSLRRGGVGELFF	TGTGCCAGCAGCTTGAGAAGGGGTGGCGTCGGGGAGCTGTTTTTT	NA	TRBJ2-2	TRBV5-4	NA
CASSLRDRGNSPLHF	TGTGCCAGCAGTTTAAGGGACAGGGGGAATTCACCCCTCCACTTT	NA	TRBJ1-6	TRBV27	TRBD1
CASSDRVIAGELFF	TGTGCCAGCAGTGACAGGGTAATCGCCGGGGAGCTGTTTTTT	NA	TRBJ2-2	TRBV6-5	TRBD1
CASSPRLAGQETQYF	TGTGCCAGCAGCCCGAGACTAGCGGGGCAAGAGACCCAGTACTTC	once	TRBJ2-5	TRBV13	TRBD2
CASSLRSGAGANVLTF	TGTGCCAGCAGTTTAAGGTCGGGGGCTGGGGCCAACGTCCTGACTTTC	NA	TRBJ2-6	TRBV28	NA
CASSLSWNTEAFF	TGTGCCAGCAGCTTAAGCTGGAACACTGAAGCTTTCTTT	NA	TRBJ1-1	TRBV11-2	NA
CASRTGRVNYGYTF	TGCGCCAGCAGGACAGGTCGCGTTAACTATGGCTACACCTTC	few	TRBJ1-2	TRBV10-2	NA
CASINRDRGGLKGGYTF	TGTGCCAGCATCAACCGGGACAGGGGAGGATTGAAAGGTGGCTACACCTTC	NA	TRBJ1-2	TRBV25-1	TRBD1
CASSDPGQGSSYEQYF	TGTGCCAGCAGTGACCCGGGACAGGGGTCTTCCTACGAGCAGTACTTC	NA	TRBJ2-7	TRBV2	TRBD1
CASSPRGGVREQFF	TGTGCCAGCTCACCAAGAGGGGGGGTCCGTGAGCAGTTCTTC	NA	TRBJ2-1	TRBV18	NA
CASSSLLTGALDQPQHF	TGTGCCAGCAGTTCCCTCCTAACAGGGGCCCTCGATCAGCCCCAGCATTTT	once	TRBJ1-5	TRBV27	TRBD1
CASSRLAFGTDTQYF	TGTGCCAGCTCACGGTTGGCTTTCGGCACAGATACGCAGTATTTT	NA	TRBJ2-3	TRBV18	NA
CASSTGQNTEAFF	TGTGCCAGTAGTACCGGACAGAACACTGAAGCTTTCTTT	NA	TRBJ1-1	TRBV19	NA
CASSLEFGLNQPQHF	TGCGCCAGCAGCTTGGAGTTCGGTCTCAATCAGCCCCAGCATTTT	NA	TRBJ1-5	TRBV5-1	NA
CATSRDRIAGGPDTQYF	TGTGCCACCAGCAGAGATCGAATAGCGGGAGGTCCAGATACGCAGTATTTT	NA	TRBJ2-3	TRBV15	TRBD2
CASSLTQGTYNEQFF	TGTGCCAGCAGCTTAACACAGGGGACGTACAATGAGCAGTTCTTC	few	TRBJ2-1	TRBV7-3	TRBD1
CASSPYTGTGNNEQFF	TGTGCCAGTAGTCCTTACACCGGGACAGGTAATAATGAGCAGTTCTTC	NA	TRBJ2-1	TRBV19	TRBD1
CASRGLQGALDEQFF	TGTGCCAGCAGGGGCCTACAGGGGGCGCTGGATGAGCAGTTCTTC	NA	TRBJ2-1	TRBV28	TRBD1
CASSLRNSINYGYTF	TGTGCCAGCAGCTTAAGGAACAGCATAAACTATGGCTACACCTTC	NA	TRBJ1-2	TRBV5-6	NA
CASRAGTVLYEQYF	TGTGCCAGCAGAGCCGGGACAGTGCTTTACGAGCAGTACTTC	NA	TRBJ2-7	TRBV7-8	TRBD1
CASSGSKTAYEQYF	TGTGCCAGCAGCGGATCTAAGACAGCCTACGAGCAGTACTTC	NA	TRBJ2-7	TRBV5-4	NA
CASSRGTNEKLFF	TGTGCCAGCAGCAGGGGTACTAATGAAAAACTGTTTTTT	NA	TRBJ1-4	TRBV6-5	NA
CSVKNRENTEAFF	TGCAGCGTTAAAAACAGGGAGAACACTGAAGCTTTCTTT	NA	TRBJ1-1	TRBV29-1	NA
CASSLKRVGQANTEAFF	TGTGCCAGCAGCTTAAAACGCGTAGGACAGGCGAACACTGAAGCTTTCTTT	NA	TRBJ1-1	TRBV7-2	TRBD1
CASSDQTRRGGYTF	TGTGCCAGCAGTGACCAAACCCGGAGAGGAGGCTACACCTTC	once	TRBJ1-2	TRBV28	NA
CASSPGGSGNTIYF	TGTGCCAGCAGTCCCGGCGGCTCTGGAAACACCATATATTTT	NA	TRBJ1-3	TRBV27	NA
CASSYTTAGNTIYF	TGTGCCAGCAGTTATACCACAGCCGGAAACACCATATATTTT	NA	TRBJ1-3	TRBV6-6	NA
CATSRQLYQETQYF	TGTGCCACCAGCAGACAACTGTACCAAGAGACCCAGTACTTC	once	TRBJ2-5	TRBV15	NA
CATLVMDGYTF	TGCGCCACCTTAGTGATGGATGGCTACACCTTC	NA	TRBJ1-2	TRBV10-2	NA
CASSFDGSGNEQFF	TGCGCCAGCAGCTTCGACGGGAGCGGGAATGAGCAGTTCTTC	NA	TRBJ2-1	TRBV5-1	NA
CASSLGQSEAFF	TGCGCCAGCAGCTTGGGGCAGTCTGAAGCTTTCTTT	NA	TRBJ1-1	TRBV5-1	NA
CASSFVLEGSSPLHF	TGTGCCAGCAGTTTTGTGTTGGAGGGGAGTTCACCCCTCCACTTT	NA	TRBJ1-6	TRBV27	NA
CSAGSRDRGFTEAFF	TGCAGCGCAGGGTCCCGGGACAGAGGTTTCACTGAAGCTTTCTTT	NA	TRBJ1-1	TRBV29-1	TRBD1
CASSGGLLSQPQHF	TGTGCCAGCAGTGGCGGCCTACTGTCTCAGCCCCAGCATTTT	NA	TRBJ1-5	TRBV2	NA
CASTTSPVRYNEQFF	TGTGCCAGCACTACGTCCCCGGTCCGATACAATGAGCAGTTCTTC	NA	TRBJ2-1	TRBV6-5	NA
CASSLYAEQFF	TGCGCCAGCAGCTTGTACGCGGAGCAGTTCTTC	once	TRBJ2-1	TRBV5-1	NA
CASSQNTGVSEAFF	TGCGCCAGCAGCCAAAACACAGGGGTATCTGAAGCTTTCTTT	NA	TRBJ1-1	TRBV4-1	TRBD1
CASSPTGTRSNYGYTF	TGTGCCAGCAGCCCAACAGGGACCCGATCCAACTATGGCTACACCTTC	once	TRBJ1-2	TRBV21-1	NA
CASSERTGSDEKLFF	TGTGCCAGCAGTGAACGGACAGGGTCGGATGAAAAACTGTTTTTT	NA	TRBJ1-4	TRBV6-1	TRBD1
CASSERPGAYNEQFF	TGTGCCAGCAGTGAACGACCGGGAGCCTACAATGAGCAGTTCTTC	once	TRBJ2-1	TRBV2	NA
CASNLMSGMNTEAFF	TGTGCCAGCAATCTAATGAGCGGAATGAACACTGAAGCTTTCTTT	NA	TRBJ1-1	TRBV2	NA
CASTLARGRNTIYF	TGTGCCAGCACCTTAGCCAGGGGGAGAAACACCATATATTTT	once	TRBJ1-3	TRBV6-1	TRBD1
CASSLDRALTDTQYF	TGTGCCAGCAGTTTAGACAGGGCTCTAACAGATACGCAGTATTTT	NA	TRBJ2-3	TRBV27	TRBD1
CASSEPGQGYEQYF	TGCGCCAGCAGTGAACCGGGACAGGGGTACGAGCAGTACTTC	NA	TRBJ2-7	TRBV10-2	TRBD1
CASSLDPTGPYGYTF	TGTGCCAGCAGCTTGGATCCCACAGGCCCCTATGGCTACACCTTC	NA	TRBJ1-2	TRBV5-5	NA